This T cell receptor beta chain was sequenced for a study of identical twins. Study-wide findings and caveats: For zero-insertion analyses, partial confounding could come from invariant MAIT and iNKT cells.

This clonotype has a count of ten or more. Its matching antigen is unknown. The CDR3 consists of 16 residues. After removal of 4 bases from V and 1 base from J, the junction contained 5 bases not matched to a gene. Germline assignment: CDR1 SGHNT and CDR2 YYREEE (reference sequence). A single record per CDR3 protein comes from TCRdb applying MiXCR to the 5' RACE reads. The table records just over 500,000 distinct CDR3 sequences, roughly a fifth of them present only once. These same data were also listed under a study on T cells expressing NK-cell markers.

Sequenced material: CD4+ T cells sorted from blood. The TCR comes from a woman under 30 in good health. J is TRBJ2-3 and V is TRBV5-4, with 11 bases matching TRBD2. CDR3 in DNA: TGTGCCAGCAGCCTGCGACTAGCGGGGCGCACAGATACGCAGTATTTT. Encoded protein: CASSLRLAGRTDTQYF.